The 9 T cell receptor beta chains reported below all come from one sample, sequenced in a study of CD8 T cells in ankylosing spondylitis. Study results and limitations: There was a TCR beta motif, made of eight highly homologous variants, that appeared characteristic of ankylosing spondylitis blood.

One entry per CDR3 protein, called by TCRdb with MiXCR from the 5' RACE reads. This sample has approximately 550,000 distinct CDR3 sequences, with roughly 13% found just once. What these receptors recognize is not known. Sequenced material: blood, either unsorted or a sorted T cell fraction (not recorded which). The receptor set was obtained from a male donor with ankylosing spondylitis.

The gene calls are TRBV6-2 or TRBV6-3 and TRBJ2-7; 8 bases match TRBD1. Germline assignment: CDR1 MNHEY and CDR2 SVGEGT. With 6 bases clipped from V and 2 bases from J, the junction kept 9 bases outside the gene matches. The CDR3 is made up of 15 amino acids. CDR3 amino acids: CASRRQGSIPYEQYV. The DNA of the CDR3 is TGTGCCAGCAGAAGACAGGGGTCTATCCCCTACGAGCAGTACGTC.

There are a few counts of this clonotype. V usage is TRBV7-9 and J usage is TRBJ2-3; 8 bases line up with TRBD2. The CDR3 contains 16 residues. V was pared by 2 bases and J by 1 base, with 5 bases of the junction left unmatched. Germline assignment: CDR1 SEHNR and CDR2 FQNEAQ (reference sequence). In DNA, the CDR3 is TGTGCCAGCAGCTTACGACGAGCGGGGGGCACAGATACGCAGTATTTT. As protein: CASSLRRAGGTDTQYF. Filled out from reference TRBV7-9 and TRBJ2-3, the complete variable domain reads DTGVSQNPRHKITKRGQNVTFRCDPISEHNRLYWYRQTLGQGPEFLTYFQNEAQLEKSRLLSDRFSAERPKGSFSTLEIQRTEQGDSAMYLCASSLRRAGGTDTQYFGPGTRLTVL.

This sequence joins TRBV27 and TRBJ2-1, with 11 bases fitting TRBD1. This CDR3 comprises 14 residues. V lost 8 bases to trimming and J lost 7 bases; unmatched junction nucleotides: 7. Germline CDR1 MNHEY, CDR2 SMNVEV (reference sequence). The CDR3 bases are TGTGCCAGCGGACAGGGGGCGCAAGGGAATGAGCAGTTCTTC. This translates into CASGQGAQGNEQFF.

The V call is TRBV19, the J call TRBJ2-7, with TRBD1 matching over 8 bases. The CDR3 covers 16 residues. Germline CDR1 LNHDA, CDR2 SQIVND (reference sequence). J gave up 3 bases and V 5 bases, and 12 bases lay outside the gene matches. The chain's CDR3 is CASSPQGAGLNYEQYF. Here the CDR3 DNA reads TGTGCCAGTAGTCCCCAGGGGGCAGGACTCAACTACGAGCAGTACTTC.

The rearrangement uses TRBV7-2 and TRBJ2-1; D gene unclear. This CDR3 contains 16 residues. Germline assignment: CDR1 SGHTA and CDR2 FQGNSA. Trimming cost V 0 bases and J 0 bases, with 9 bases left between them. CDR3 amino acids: CASSLAHSSSYNEQFF. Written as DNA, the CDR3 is TGTGCCAGCAGCTTAGCGCACTCTAGCTCCTACAATGAGCAGTTCTTC.

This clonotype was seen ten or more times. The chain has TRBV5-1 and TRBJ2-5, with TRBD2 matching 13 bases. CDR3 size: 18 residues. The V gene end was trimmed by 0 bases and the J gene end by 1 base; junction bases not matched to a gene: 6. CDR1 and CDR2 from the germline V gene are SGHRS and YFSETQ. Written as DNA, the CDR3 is TGCGCCAGCAGCTTGGGACTAGCGGGAGGCCCTTTCCAAGAGACCCAGTACTTC. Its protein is CASSLGLAGGPFQETQYF.

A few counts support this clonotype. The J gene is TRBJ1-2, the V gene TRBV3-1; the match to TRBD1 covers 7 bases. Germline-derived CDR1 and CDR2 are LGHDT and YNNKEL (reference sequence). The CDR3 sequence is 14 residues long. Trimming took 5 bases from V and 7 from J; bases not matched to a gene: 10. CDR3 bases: TGTGCCAGCAGCAAGACAGGGTACCCGGGTGGCTACACCTTC. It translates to CASSKTGYPGGYTF.

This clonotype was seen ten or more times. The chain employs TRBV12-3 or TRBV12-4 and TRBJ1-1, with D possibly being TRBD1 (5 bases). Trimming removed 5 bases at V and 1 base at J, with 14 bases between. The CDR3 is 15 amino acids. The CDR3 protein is CASSPESQGNTEAFF. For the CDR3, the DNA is TGTGCCAGCAGTCCGGAAAGTCAGGGGAACACTGAAGCTTTCTTT.

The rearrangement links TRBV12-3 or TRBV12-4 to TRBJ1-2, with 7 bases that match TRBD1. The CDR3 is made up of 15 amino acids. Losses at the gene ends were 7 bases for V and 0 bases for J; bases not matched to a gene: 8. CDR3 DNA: TGTGCCAGCATAATGGGGACAGCTACTAACTATGGCTACACCTTC. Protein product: CASIMGTATNYGYTF.